These 31 T cell receptor beta chains were all obtained from the same sample, sequenced in a study of blood T cells in healthy people across ages. A J-beta primer mix and a sample-barcoded 5' primer were used in a second PCR of roughly 7 to 12 cycles. TCRdb reanalysed the 5' RACE reads using MiXCR and keeps one entry per CDR3 protein. Of about 1.4 million distinct CDR3 sequences detected, approximately 59% appear once; the ten largest clones hold 6.5% to 8.5%. The sample taken for sequencing was blood. The receptors shown here come from a man younger than 35 in good health.

The chain has TRBV12-5 and TRBJ2-5; no firm D call. Trimming shortened V by 5 bases and J by 5 bases, and 9 bases separated the two germline ends. The germline CDR1 and CDR2 sequences are LGHNT and FRNRAP. The CDR3 extends over 12 amino acids. Here the CDR3 reads CASGPSRETQYF. The CDR3 DNA follows: TGTGCTAGTGGTCCCAGCCGGGAGACCCAGTACTTC.

The chain uses TRBV2 and TRBJ2-5; D may be TRBD2 (6 bases). The V gene's germline CDR1 is SNHLY and CDR2 FYNNEI. Trimming pared 7 bases from V and 0 bases from J, leaving 18 bases between. The CDR3 has 16 residues. CDR3 coding DNA: TGTGCCAGCATTGGGGTGGGAGGCTGGTACCAAGAGACCCAGTACTTC. Translation: CASIGVGGWYQETQYF.

The gene calls are TRBV29-1 and TRBJ1-1, with D unclear. The CDR3 sequence is 12 residues long. CDR1 and CDR2 from the germline V gene are SQVTM and ANQGSEA. V lost 7 bases and J lost 6, with 15 bases in between. CDR3 DNA sequence: TGCAGCGCTGGGCGGGGTCGCGCTGAAGCTTTCTTT. Protein: CSAGRGRAEAFF.

This chain connects TRBV10-3 to TRBJ2-1; maybe TRBD1 (6 bases). Germline V gene sequence: CDR1 ENHRY, CDR2 SYGVKD. The CDR3 has 12 residues. V lost 9 bases and J 8 bases, leaving 14 bases between the germline ends. The CDR3 DNA reads as TGTGCCATAGCAGGGGTGGATTATGAGCAGTTCTTC. Translating gives CAIAGVDYEQFF.

The chain recombines TRBV10-2 with TRBJ1-6; D call uncertain. Germline CDR1 WSHSY, CDR2 SAAADI. The CDR3 contains 17 residues. Trimming stripped 0 bases from V and 1 base from J, with 10 bases between. CDR3 DNA: TGCGCCAGCAGTGAGTCTGCCAGGCGTTCCTATAATTCACCCCTCCACTTT. This codes for CASSESARRSYNSPLHF.

The chain is built from TRBV6-5 and TRBJ2-5, with TRBD2 identical over 8 bases. This CDR3 is 14 amino acids long. The V gene end was trimmed by 6 bases and the J gene end by 4 bases; junction bases not matched to a gene: 7. CDR1 is MNHEY, CDR2 SVGAGI, per germline. The DNA for the CDR3 is TGTGCCAGCAGCCAGACTAGCGTTGGAGAGACCCAGTACTTC. The encoded protein is CASSQTSVGETQYF.

V gene TRBV29-1 combines with J gene TRBJ2-1, with D possibly TRBD1 on 5 matching bases. Trimming pared 3 bases from V and 6 bases from J, leaving 15 bases between. CDR1 and CDR2 from the germline V gene are SQVTM and ANQGSEA. The CDR3 runs to 14 residues. The CDR3 nucleotides read TGCAGCGTTGATCCTCAGATTCAGGGCAATGAGCAGTTCTTC. It translates to CSVDPQIQGNEQFF.

This chain links TRBV6-5 with TRBJ2-7, with 9 bases identical to TRBD1. Losses at the gene ends were 6 bases for V and 3 bases for J; bases not matched to a gene: 9. CDR3 length equals 15 residues. The germline gives CDR1 MNHEY, CDR2 SVGAGI. CDR3 in DNA: TGTGCCAGCAGAGATGGACAGGGGAGAATCTACGAGCAGTACTTC. Encoded protein: CASRDGQGRIYEQYF.

The table lists this clonotype with a few counts. The rearrangement uses TRBV28 and TRBJ2-7; D remains unclear. Germline CDR1 and CDR2: MDHEN and SYDVKM. The CDR3 is 12 residues long. With 6 bases removed from V and 2 bases from J, the gap between germline ends came to 8 bases. The CDR3 nucleotides read TGTGCCAGCAGGGGGTCCCCCTACGAGCAGTACTTC. It is translated as CASRGSPYEQYF.

In its sample, this clonotype was seen a few times. The J gene is TRBJ2-3, the V gene TRBV28; weak D call: TRBD1 (6 bases). This CDR3 spans 15 amino acids. The germline CDR1 and CDR2 sequences are MDHEN and SYDVKM. V was clipped by 6 bases and J by 8 bases, with 21 bases between them. The CDR3 bases are TGTGCCAGCAGCCCACCAGGGGATCCTCGGGGTACGCAGTATTTT. It codes for CASSPPGDPRGTQYF.

The V and J genes are TRBV6-1 and TRBJ1-2, with D unresolved. CDR3 length: 15 amino acids. CDR1 is MNHNS and CDR2 is SASEGT in the germline V gene. Trimming cost V 1 base and J 7 bases, with 16 bases left between them. The CDR3 sequence: CASSEGQIGLIGYTF. In nucleotides, the CDR3 is TGTGCCAGCAGTGAAGGGCAGATCGGGCTAATTGGCTACACCTTC.

The chain recombines TRBV29-1 with TRBJ1-1, with 9 bases aligning to TRBD1. The CDR3 length is 13 residues. The germline V gene encodes CDR1 SQVTM and CDR2 ANQGSEA. V lost 6 bases and J lost 7; bases outside the gene matches: 9. As DNA, the CDR3 is TGCAGCGTCCTGGGGGACAGGGTTATTGAAGCTTTCTTT. Amino acid sequence: CSVLGDRVIEAFF.

V usage is TRBV29-1 and J usage is TRBJ2-7; D may be TRBD1 (5 bases). CDR3 length equals 11 residues. Germline V lookup: CDR1 SQVTM, CDR2 ANQGSEA. Between the trimmed V and J ends, which lost 5 bases and 3 bases, there was a span of 8 bases. CDR3 protein: CSVRGLYEQYF. DNA for the CDR3: TGCAGCGTTAGGGGTCTCTACGAGCAGTACTTC.

The chain carries TRBV9 and TRBJ2-1; 9 nucleotides align to TRBD2. Germline assignment: CDR1 SGDLS and CDR2 YYNGEE. V shed 2 bases and J 10 bases; nucleotides not matched to a gene: 10. This CDR3 contains 15 residues. The CDR3 nucleotides are TGTGCCAGCAGCGTGTCCGCGGGACTAGCAAACGAGCAGTTCTTC. Translating gives CASSVSAGLANEQFF.

This rearrangement joins TRBV6-4 to TRBJ2-1; D unresolved. V dropped 4 bases and J dropped 5 bases, with 9 bases sitting between them. This CDR3 contains 13 residues. CDR1 MRHNA and CDR2 SNTAGT come from the germline V gene. CDR3 region: CASSGLGDNEQFF. The DNA for the CDR3 is TGTGCCAGCAGTGGCCTAGGTGACAATGAGCAGTTCTTC.

V gene TRBV4-1 combines with J gene TRBJ2-1, with D possibly being TRBD2 (5 bases). CDR1 is MGHRA and CDR2 is YSYEKL in the germline V gene. The CDR3 length is 13 residues. Trimming left V 4 bases short and J 4 bases short, with 8 bases between. CDR3 in DNA: TGCGCCAGCAGCCCAGCGGCATACAATGAGCAGTTCTTC. Its protein product is CASSPAAYNEQFF.

In DNA, the CDR3 is TGTGCCACCAGCAGAGAGGGGACAGGGGTAGGTGAGCAGTTCTTC. Its protein product is CATSREGTGVGEQFF. This chain links TRBV15 with TRBJ2-1; TRBD1 matches 10 bases. CDR3 length equals 15 residues. V was pared by 0 bases and J by 9 bases, with 5 bases of the junction left unmatched. Looked up from germline, CDR1 is LNHNV and CDR2 is YYDKDF (reference sequence).

The chain has TRBV25-1 and TRBJ1-2; no firm D call. The CDR3 length is 14 residues. Germline V lookup: CDR1 MGHDK, CDR2 SYGVNS. Between the trimmed V and J ends, which lost 1 base and 5 bases, there was a span of 11 bases. CDR3 nucleotides: TGTGCCAGCAGTGAATCCGCAGGACCTTATGGCTACACCTTC. This sequence encodes CASSESAGPYGYTF.

This clonotype was seen a handful of times. The V gene is TRBV18, the J gene TRBJ2-7; 10 bases agree with TRBD1. From germline, CDR1 is KGHSH and CDR2 LQKENI. The V and J ends lost 4 bases and 2 bases, in that order; junction bases with no gene match: 5. The CDR3 is 15 amino acids. The DNA of the CDR3 is TGTGCCAGCTCACGGGGGACAGGGGCGACCTACGAGCAGTACTTC. Its translation: CASSRGTGATYEQYF.

This chain connects TRBV7-2 to TRBJ2-3; 7 bases map to TRBD1. Germline CDR1 SGHTA, CDR2 FQGNSA. The CDR3 sequence is 15 residues long. V lost 4 bases, J lost 2 bases, and 6 bases stayed unmatched. The DNA for the CDR3 is TGTGCCAGCAGCTGGGGACAGCCTGACACAGATACGCAGTATTTT. Translating it yields CASSWGQPDTDTQYF.

This sequence joins TRBV25-1 and TRBJ1-1; a possible D gene is TRBD1 (6 bases). Trimming shortened V by 4 bases and J by 5 bases, and 11 bases separated the two germline ends. Per the germline V gene, CDR1 is MGHDK and CDR2 is SYGVNS. CDR3 size: 13 residues. DNA for the CDR3: TGTGCCAGCAGTGGACAGGCGGGGACTGAAGCTTTCTTT. This sequence encodes CASSGQAGTEAFF.

This clonotype came up a few times. The V gene is TRBV7-9, the J gene TRBJ1-5, with a weak D call TRBD1 (5 bases). CDR3 length: 15 residues. V lost 6 bases and J 2 bases, leaving 14 bases between the germline ends. Germline loops: CDR1 SEHNR, CDR2 FQNEAQ (reference sequence). CDR3: CASSLGGAGNQPQHF. CDR3 coding DNA: TGTGCCAGCAGTTTGGGAGGGGCTGGCAATCAGCCCCAGCATTTT.

V usage is TRBV6-6 and J usage is TRBJ2-1; weak D call: TRBD1 (5 bases). Trimming removed 2 bases from V and 9 bases from J, with 8 bases in between. This CDR3 has 12 residues. Germline-derived CDR1 and CDR2 are MNHNY and SVGAGI (reference sequence). The CDR3 spells CASSYGAVEQFF. The CDR3 DNA is TGTGCCAGCAGTTACGGGGCGGTTGAGCAGTTCTTC.

The V and J genes are TRBV6-5 and TRBJ2-3; 7 nucleotides line up with TRBD2. The V gene end was trimmed by 2 bases and the J gene end by 6 bases; junction bases not matched to a gene: 8. The CDR3 extends over 15 amino acids. Germline CDR1 reads MNHEY; CDR2 reads SVGAGI. The CDR3 nucleotides read TGTGCCAGCAGTTACGCAGCGGGGCAAGGTGATACGCAGTATTTT. Translated, it gives CASSYAAGQGDTQYF.

This rearrangement joins TRBV7-2 to TRBJ1-2, with D uncertain. This CDR3 is 16 amino acids long. Germline V gene data show CDR1 as SGHTA and CDR2 as FQGNSA. V lost 1 base and J lost 2, with 14 bases in between. The CDR3 coding sequence is TGTGCCAGCAGCTTAGAATTCGAACGACGGAACTATGGCTACACCTTC. Its protein product is CASSLEFERRNYGYTF.

V is TRBV11-2 and J is TRBJ2-3; D possibly uses TRBD1 or TRBD2 (6 bases each). V was pared by 2 bases and J by 5 bases, with 14 bases between. The CDR3 contains 15 residues. Germline-derived CDR1 and CDR2 are SGHAT and FQNNGV. CDR3 in amino acids: CASSLIPGAGDTQYF. The CDR3 nucleotides are TGTGCCAGCAGCTTAATACCGGGGGCCGGAGATACGCAGTATTTT. The variable domain in full, completed from reference TRBV11-2 and TRBJ2-3, reads EAGVAQSPRYKIIEKRQSVAFWCNPISGHATLYWYQQILGQGPKLLIQFQNNGVVDDSQLPKDRFSAERLKGVDSTLKIQPAKLEDSAVYLCASSLIPGAGDTQYFGPGTRLTVL.

The sample holds a few counts of this clonotype. The V gene is TRBV28, the J gene TRBJ2-6; no reliable D call. Trimming left V 2 bases short and J 0 bases short, with 14 bases between. The CDR3 has 18 residues. Looked up from germline, CDR1 is MDHEN and CDR2 is SYDVKM. Written as DNA, the CDR3 is TGTGCCAGCAGTTTAAGTCATGCCAGAAGCTCTGGGGCCAACGTCCTGACTTTC. Translation: CASSLSHARSSGANVLTF.

V and J are TRBV7-2 and TRBJ2-7; D perhaps matches TRBD1 (5 bases). Trimming took off 4 bases at V and 1 base at J, with 23 bases between the two ends. The CDR3 contains 18 residues. The germline V gene has CDR1 SGHTA and CDR2 FQGNSA. The CDR3 is CASSSAGPVRGISYEQYF. Written as DNA, the CDR3 is TGTGCCAGCAGCTCCGCCGGCCCCGTTAGGGGTATTTCCTACGAGCAGTACTTC.

In this sample, this clonotype turned up a few times. CDR3 region: CASSQGLAGGDEQYF. CDR3 sequence (DNA): TGTGCCAGCAGCCAGGGACTAGCGGGAGGGGACGAGCAGTACTTC. V usage is TRBV4-2 and J usage is TRBJ2-7; TRBD2 matches 16 bases. The CDR3 spans 15 residues. CDR1 LGHNA and CDR2 YNFKEQ come from the germline V gene. V was clipped by 3 bases and J by 5 bases; unmatched bases: 1.

This rearrangement joins TRBV18 to TRBJ1-4; D possibly corresponds to TRBD1 (6 bases). Germline loops: CDR1 KGHSH, CDR2 LQKENI. V was clipped by 3 bases and J by 5 bases, with 13 bases between them. The CDR3 is made up of 15 amino acids. CDR3 protein: CASSPIGQRNEKLFF. The CDR3 DNA is TGTGCCAGCTCACCTATAGGACAGCGGAATGAAAAACTGTTTTTT.

This clonotype came up a few times. The gene calls are TRBV7-2 and TRBJ2-4; D may correspond to TRBD1 or TRBD2 (6 bases each). The DNA end favors TRBJ2-7, so the J call may be wrong. Germline V gene lookup returns CDR1 SGHTA and CDR2 FQGNSA. This CDR3 contains 16 residues. The CDR3 loop reads CASSFGGGDLSYEQYF. In DNA form, the CDR3 reads TGTGCCAGCAGCTTCGGGGGCGGGGACCTCTCCTACGAGCAGTACTTC.